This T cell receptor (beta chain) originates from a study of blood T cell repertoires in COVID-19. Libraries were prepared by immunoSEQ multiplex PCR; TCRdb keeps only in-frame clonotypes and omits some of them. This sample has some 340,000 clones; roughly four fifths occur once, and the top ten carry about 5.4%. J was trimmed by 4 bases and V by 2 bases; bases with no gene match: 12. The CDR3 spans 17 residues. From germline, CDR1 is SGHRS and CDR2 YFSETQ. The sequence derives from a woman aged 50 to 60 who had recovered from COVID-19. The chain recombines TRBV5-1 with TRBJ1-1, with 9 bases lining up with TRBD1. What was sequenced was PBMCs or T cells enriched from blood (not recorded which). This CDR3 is CASSFSPGTGRSTEAFF. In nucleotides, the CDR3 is TGCGCCAGCAGCTTCAGTCCCGGGACAGGGAGGTCCACTGAAGCTTTCTTT. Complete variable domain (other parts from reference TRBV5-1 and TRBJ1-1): KAGVTQTPRYLIKTRGQQVTLSCSPISGHRSVSWYQQTPGQGLQFLFEYFSETQRNKGNFPGRFSGRQFSNSRSEMNVSTLELGDSALYLCASSFSPGTGRSTEAFFGQGTRLTVV.